These 30 T cell receptor beta chains were sequenced from one sample in a study of OX40 agonist ivuxolimab in advanced cancers. The assay was immunoSEQ multiplex PCR, and TCRdb's table has in-frame clones only and misses some. Here the sample spans 34,000 or so clones, around nine tenths being singletons. This sample comprised CD4+ or CD8+ T cells sorted from blood, obtained in a trial of the OX40 agonist ivuxolimab. The receptors stem from an adult with an advanced solid tumor such as melanoma, head and neck, liver or kidney cancer.

This clone appeared once. The V call is TRBV27, the J call TRBJ1-2; a possible D gene is TRBD1 (5 bases). Germline CDR1 MNHEY, CDR2 SMNVEV (reference sequence). The CDR3 runs 14 residues. Between the trimmed V and J ends, which lost 2 bases and 5 bases, there was a span of 12 bases. The CDR3 spells CASSLSQGAYGYTF. CDR3 coding DNA: TGTGCCAGCAGTTTAAGTCAGGGAGCGTATGGCTACACCTTC.

V gene TRBV30 combines with J gene TRBJ2-7; 8 bases fit TRBD2. The V and J ends lost 2 bases and 5 bases, in that order; junction bases with no gene match: 8. Per germline, CDR1 GTSNPN and CDR2 SVGIG (reference sequence). The CDR3 spans 14 residues. The CDR3 nucleotides are TGTGCCTGGAGTCCCCGGGAGGGCCCCCACGAGCAGTACTTC. Protein: CAWSPREGPHEQYF.

V gene TRBV7-9 combines with J gene TRBJ1-1; TRBD1 aligns across 12 bases. The trim removed 4 bases at V and 3 bases at J, leaving 3 bases unmatched. In germline, CDR1 is SEHNR, CDR2 FQNEAQ (reference sequence). The CDR3 covers 15 residues. CDR3: CASSSGTGGYTEAFF. As DNA, the CDR3 is TGTGCCAGCAGCTCCGGGACAGGGGGCTACACTGAAGCTTTCTTT.

This sequence joins TRBV9 and TRBJ2-2, with 7 bases matching TRBD1. Germline CDR1 and CDR2: SGDLS and YYNGEE. The ends lost 0 bases at V and 0 bases at J; junction bases unmatched: 11. The CDR3 loop spans 19 amino acids. In DNA, the CDR3 is TGTGCCAGCAGCGTAGTCGACAGGGAGATGGCCACGAACACCGGGGAGCTGTTTTTT. Amino acid sequence: CASSVVDREMATNTGELFF.

V usage is TRBV10-3 and J usage is TRBJ1-6; possibly TRBD1 for D (6 bases). The V gene lost 3 bases and the J gene lost 14 bases, with 23 bases spanning the gap. CDR3 length: 16 amino acids. Germline CDR1 is ENHRY and CDR2 is SYGVKD. CDR3 residues: CAISDIPGGEQGTLHF. CDR3 nucleotide sequence: TGTGCCATCAGTGATATCCCCGGGGGGGAACAGGGAACCCTCCACTTT.

The chain links TRBV7-9 to TRBJ2-2; D is unclear. The CDR3 is made up of 13 amino acids. V was cut by 5 bases and J by 3 bases, with 7 bases left in between. Germline V gives CDR1 SEHNR, CDR2 FQNEAQ (reference sequence). In DNA, the CDR3 is TGTGCCAGCAGCGCCGTACACACCGGGGAGCTGTTTTTT. This encodes CASSAVHTGELFF.

The chain carries TRBV27 and TRBJ2-1, with D possibly matching TRBD2 (5 bases). V gave up 3 bases and J gave up 7 bases, with 7 bases separating them. This CDR3 has 12 amino acids. Germline-derived CDR1 and CDR2 are MNHEY and SMNVEV (reference sequence). The CDR3 coding sequence is TGTGCCAGCAGTTTTCGCGGGAATGAGCAGTTCTTC. Protein sequence: CASSFRGNEQFF.

This chain joins TRBV5-1 and TRBJ1-2; D not certain. This CDR3 has 13 amino acids. Trimming removed 2 bases at V and 5 bases at J, with 10 bases between. The germline V gene encodes CDR1 SGHRS and CDR2 YFSETQ. DNA of the CDR3: TGCGCCAGCAGCTTCACCGGGAAATATGGCTACACCTTC. It encodes CASSFTGKYGYTF.

The V and J genes are TRBV5-6 and TRBJ2-3; 7 nucleotides match TRBD1. The CDR3 is 18 amino acids. The V segment lost 2 bases and the J segment 2 bases; nucleotides outside the gene matches: 14. Looked up from germline, CDR1 is SGHDT and CDR2 is YYEEEE. The DNA for the CDR3 is TGTGCCAGCAGCTTAAGGACAGGTCCCGATTCTTACACAGATACGCAGTATTTT. It encodes CASSLRTGPDSYTDTQYF.

The DNA for the CDR3 is TGCGCCGCCGTTAGGACCAACACCGGGGAGCTGTTTTTT. Protein: CAAVRTNTGELFF. The chain uses TRBV23-1 and TRBJ2-2; no reliable D call. TRBV23-1 has ORF status, its function being uncertain. This CDR3 is built from 13 residues. V lost 11 bases to trimming and J lost 2 bases, with 12 bases between them.

The V gene is TRBV7-9, the J gene TRBJ2-1; D possibly corresponds to TRBD2 (6 bases). The germline V gene has CDR1 SEHNR and CDR2 FQNEAQ (reference sequence). The CDR3 loop spans 15 amino acids. V was pared by 5 bases and J by 9 bases, with 20 bases between. This CDR3 reads CASSPPFLGGPEQFF. CDR3 coding DNA: TGTGCCAGCAGCCCCCCCTTCTTGGGAGGCCCTGAGCAGTTCTTC. The full variable domain, completed using reference TRBV7-9 and TRBJ2-1, is DTGVSQNPRHKITKRGQNVTFRCDPISEHNRLYWYRQTLGQGPEFLTYFQNEAQLEKSRLLSDRFSAERPKGSFSTLEIQRTEQGDSAMYLCASSPPFLGGPEQFFGPGTRLTVL.

This rearrangement joins TRBV19 to TRBJ2-1, with D possibly matching TRBD1 (7 bases). V lost 6 bases and J lost 4, with 19 bases in between. This CDR3 has 16 amino acids. The V gene's germline CDR1 is LNHDA and CDR2 SQIVND (reference sequence). Written as DNA, the CDR3 is TGTGCCAGTAGCCCCGGCGGGACAGTCATGTACAATGAGCAGTTCTTC. Its translation: CASSPGGTVMYNEQFF.

This clone was seen a few times. V is TRBV15 and J is TRBJ2-1; no reliable D call. V was trimmed by 3 bases and J by 1 base, leaving 13 bases between them. Germline V CDR1 and CDR2: LNHNV, YYDKDF (reference sequence). The CDR3 has 16 amino acids. This CDR3 is CATSSPFVDSYNEQFF. CDR3 coding DNA: TGTGCCACCAGCAGCCCCTTCGTGGATTCCTACAATGAGCAGTTCTTC.

The chain carries TRBV27 and TRBJ2-1; no reliable D call. The CDR3 totals 16 residues. Germline CDR1 and CDR2: MNHEY and SMNVEV (reference sequence). Deletions cut 6 bases from V and 1 base from J, with 16 bases between. The CDR3 nucleotides are TGTGCCAGCAGGCTTCTCCCTTCTAGTTCCTACAATGAGCAGTTCTTC. Protein product: CASRLLPSSSYNEQFF.

This clone occurred a few times. The chain couples TRBV30 to TRBJ2-3; D is perhaps TRBD1 (6 bases). The CDR3 length is 14 residues. Germline CDR1 reads GTSNPN; CDR2 reads SVGIG (reference sequence). V was shortened by 4 bases and J by 0 bases, with 11 bases between the two germline ends. This chain's CDR3 is CAWNWDTSTDTQYF. The CDR3 bases are TGTGCCTGGAATTGGGACACTAGCACAGATACGCAGTATTTT. The variable domain in full, with the rest retrieved from reference TRBV30 and TRBJ2-3, is SQTIHQWPATLVQPVGSPLSLECTVEGTSNPNLYWYRQAAGRGLQLLFYSVGIGQISSEVPQNLSASRPQDRQFILSSKKLLLSDSGFYLCAWNWDTSTDTQYFGPGTRLTVL.

The chain employs TRBV19 and TRBJ1-5; 10 bases are a match to TRBD1. V gave up 2 bases and J gave up 4 bases; unmatched junction bases: 2. From germline, CDR1 is LNHDA and CDR2 SQIVND (reference sequence). CDR3 length: 15 amino acids. The CDR3 is CASSITGQGNQPQHF. CDR3 nucleotide sequence: TGTGCCAGTAGTATAACGGGACAGGGGAATCAGCCCCAGCATTTT.

This clone was counted once. This chain joins TRBV29-1 and TRBJ1-1; no clear D. Germline loops: CDR1 SQVTM, CDR2 ANQGSEA. The CDR3 has 12 residues. Between the trimmed V and J ends, which lost 7 bases and 7 bases, there was a span of 16 bases. The CDR3 loop reads CSAERGPFEAFF. DNA for the CDR3: TGCAGCGCAGAACGTGGCCCTTTTGAAGCTTTCTTT.

The count of this clone is one. This rearrangement joins TRBV4-1 to TRBJ1-4; maybe TRBD1 (6 bases). V was trimmed by 3 bases and J by 8 bases, leaving 13 bases between them. Germline-derived CDR1 and CDR2 are MGHRA and YSYEKL. CDR3 length equals 14 residues. The CDR3 nucleotides are TGCGCCAGCAGCCAGGGGACATTGACCGAAAAACTGTTTTTT. Protein product: CASSQGTLTEKLFF.

This rearrangement joins TRBV13 to TRBJ1-3; TRBD1 is a possible D gene (6 bases). The V end lost 5 bases, the J end lost 2 bases, and 16 bases lay between the germline ends. This CDR3 comprises 16 residues. Germline V gene lookup returns CDR1 PRHDT and CDR2 FYEKMQ (reference sequence). The CDR3 DNA reads as TGTGCCAGCAGCCGAAGGGGGGAAAAGGCTGGAAACACCATATATTTT. It encodes CASSRRGEKAGNTIYF.

The rearrangement joins TRBV29-1 to TRBJ1-1, with TRBD1 as a possible D gene (6 bases). V was pared by 4 bases and J by 1 base, with 13 bases between. CDR1 and CDR2 (germline): SQVTM, ANQGSEA. The CDR3 is 14 residues long. In nucleotides, the CDR3 is TGCAGCGTTGGGGGGGGACACCAGAACACTGAAGCTTTCTTT. Translated: CSVGGGHQNTEAFF.

This chain joins TRBV27 and TRBJ1-1; D uncertain. Per germline, CDR1 MNHEY and CDR2 SMNVEV (reference sequence). With 0 bases removed from V and 0 bases from J, the gap between germline ends came to 5 bases. The CDR3 runs 14 residues. The CDR3 region has the DNA TGTGCCAGCAGTTTATCACACTTGAACACTGAAGCTTTCTTT. It encodes CASSLSHLNTEAFF.

The CDR3 DNA reads as TGTGCCAGCACCCTGGCGGGACACTCCTATAATTCACCCCTCCACTTT. The encoded protein is CASTLAGHSYNSPLHF. The chain has TRBV7-8 and TRBJ1-6, with D perhaps matching TRBD1 (6 bases). The CDR3 covers 16 residues. The germline V gene has CDR1 SGHVS and CDR2 FQNEAQ. V shed 7 bases and J shed 0 bases, with 13 bases lying between them.

The genes are TRBV27 and TRBJ2-2; 7 bases agree with TRBD1. The CDR3 totals 14 residues. V lost 6 bases and J lost 6; bases outside the gene matches: 7. CDR1 MNHEY and CDR2 SMNVEV come from the germline V gene (reference sequence). CDR3 coding DNA: TGTGCCAGCAGCCCGGGACAGCATTCCGGGGAGCTGTTTTTT. This encodes CASSPGQHSGELFF.

This CDR3 reads CASSQVGVQPQHF. Here the CDR3 DNA reads TGCGCCAGCAGCCAAGTGGGTGTGCAGCCCCAGCATTTT. This chain connects TRBV4-1 to TRBJ1-5; D is unresolved. This CDR3 comprises 13 residues. The V end was cut by 1 base, the J end by 7 bases, with 8 bases between. The germline V gene has CDR1 MGHRA and CDR2 YSYEKL.

This chain connects TRBV13 to TRBJ2-2, with 8 bases identical to TRBD2. The CDR3 runs 18 residues. The V gene's germline CDR1 is PRHDT and CDR2 FYEKMQ (reference sequence). The junction had 11 bases not matched to a gene; V was cut back by 0 bases and J by 5 bases. The CDR3 DNA follows: TGTGCCAGCAGCTTAGGCCCCTTAGCGGGGACATTTACCGGGGAGCTGTTTTTT. Amino acid sequence: CASSLGPLAGTFTGELFF.

This chain connects TRBV13 to TRBJ2-7, with TRBD1 matching 7 bases. V gave up 6 bases and J gave up 2 bases; unmatched junction bases: 7. CDR1 and CDR2 from the germline V gene are PRHDT and FYEKMQ (reference sequence). This CDR3 has 14 amino acids. The CDR3 DNA sequence: TGTGCCAGCAGAAACCGGGACAGCCCCTACGAGCAGTACTTC. Protein sequence: CASRNRDSPYEQYF.

The chain recombines TRBV4-1 with TRBJ1-2; D is uncertain. V lost 0 bases and J 3 bases, leaving 14 bases between the germline ends. Germline V lookup: CDR1 MGHRA, CDR2 YSYEKL. The CDR3 runs 16 residues. DNA of the CDR3: TGCGCCAGCAGCCAAGAGGCCGGGGTTTCGTACTATGGCTACACCTTC. Its protein is CASSQEAGVSYYGYTF.

The J gene is TRBJ1-5, the V gene TRBV7-6, with a tentative D call TRBD1 (6 bases). Germline V lookup: CDR1 SGHVS, CDR2 FNYEAQ. The CDR3 runs to 16 residues. The V gene lost 1 base and the J gene lost 0 bases, with 10 bases spanning the gap. For the CDR3, the DNA is TGTGCCAGCAGCTTAGAATGGGGGGCTAGCAATCAGCCCCAGCATTTT. Its translation is CASSLEWGASNQPQHF.

This chain uses TRBV19 with TRBJ2-3; a weak D match, TRBD2 (5 bases). Between the trimmed V and J ends, which lost 1 base and 1 base, there was a span of 12 bases. The CDR3 has 16 amino acids. Looked up from germline, CDR1 is LNHDA and CDR2 is SQIVND (reference sequence). CDR3 DNA sequence: TGTGCCAGTAGTATAGCCGGGATTAGCGGCACAGATACGCAGTATTTT. It codes for CASSIAGISGTDTQYF.

This chain uses TRBV20-1 with TRBJ1-2, with D possibly being TRBD1 (6 bases). Trimming shortened V by 4 bases and J by 6 bases, and 9 bases separated the two germline ends. This CDR3 is 11 amino acids long. Per germline, CDR1 DFQATT and CDR2 SNEGSKA (reference sequence). DNA of the CDR3: TGCAGTGCTACAGGGGCAGATGGCTACACCTTC. Translated, it gives CSATGADGYTF.